This TCR beta chain was captured in a study of blood T cell repertoires in COVID-19. The overall study: Specimens from acute and convalescent COVID-19 originated in the United States, Italy and Spain. Sample material is recorded as cDNA or gDNA derived from T cells, B-cell-depleted T cells, or PBMCs.

Per the study methods: Reference gene primer amplification yielded estimated nucleated cell counts. Sequenced by immunoSEQ multiplex PCR; TCRdb stores in-frame clones only, minus some. Clone size and the V and J calls come from that table; the DNA yielded D and trimming. The sample has some 160,000 clones, about 86% seen once. CDR3 length: 15 amino acids. Germline V lookup: CDR1 SGHRS, CDR2 YFSETQ. The germline V and J ends were trimmed by 4 bases and 6 bases, with 20 bases remaining between them. The chain is built from TRBV5-1 and TRBJ2-7; D gene uncertain. This sequence was found in a man between 65 and 85 years old with active or convalescent COVID-19. The specimen sequenced was peripheral blood. The CDR3 is CASSPGGNPMAEQYF. The CDR3 DNA reads TGCGCCAGCAGCCCTGGTGGCAATCCCATGGCCGAGCAGTACTTC.